This entry lists 17 T cell receptor beta chains sequenced from one sample in a study of regulatory T cells in long-lasting Graves disease. Time point of the sample: newly diagnosed GD, antithyroid drugs for less than 3 months. RNA extracted from PBMCs served as the sequencing template. To make TCR beta libraries, researchers used iRepertoire HTBI primers and Arm-PCR of CDR3 regions. TCRdb ran MiXCR on the multiplex PCR reads and lists one entry per CDR3 protein. The table records hundreds of thousands of distinct CDR3 sequences, around 15% of them present only once. The same sample was also used in a study of T cells in Graves' hyperthyroidism and ophthalmopathy.

This specimen consisted of peripheral blood mononuclear cells (PBMCs), obtained at new diagnosis, from a patient treated with antithyroid drugs. Receptor source: a woman aged 25 to 39 with Graves disease.

As for this clonotype: With a much larger clone just one base away, this may be a read error. This chain links TRBV2 with TRBJ2-2; TRBD2 matches 10 bases. Per germline, CDR1 SNHLY and CDR2 FYNNEI. The CDR3 runs 16 residues. This CDR3 is CVSNTRSSGSFGELFF. The CDR3 region has the DNA TGTGTCAGCAATACGCGATCTAGCGGGAGTTTCGGGGAGCTGTTTTTT. Full variable domain (outside the CDR3, taken from reference TRBV2 and TRBJ2-2): EPEVTQTPSHQVTQMGQEVILRCVPISNHLYFYWYRQILGQKVEFLVSFYNNEISEKSEIFDDQFSVERPDGSNFTLKIRSTKLEDSAMYFCVSNTRSSGSFGELFFGEGSRLTVL.

The V and J genes are TRBV20-1 and TRBJ2-1; D is unresolved. V dropped 2 bases and J dropped 9 bases, with 5 bases sitting between them. Germline assignment: CDR1 DFQATT and CDR2 SNEGSKA (reference sequence). This CDR3 is built from 10 residues. CDR3 nucleotides: TGCAGTGCTAGATTAGGTGAGCAGTTCTTC. It specifies CSARLGEQFF.

This clonotype came up many times. The J gene is TRBJ2-7, the V gene TRBV10-3; perhaps TRBD1 as D (5 bases). The ends were cut back, 4 bases at V and 5 bases at J, with 12 bases in the middle. This CDR3 has 13 residues. From germline, CDR1 is ENHRY and CDR2 SYGVKD. CDR3 DNA: TGTGCCATCAGTGTGAGATTCAGGGACGAGCAGTACTTC. It yields the protein CAISVRFRDEQYF.

This clonotype was seen ten or more times. The rearrangement uses TRBV28 and TRBJ2-1; D gene uncertain. With 1 base removed from V and 0 bases from J, the gap between germline ends came to 16 bases. Germline CDR1 and CDR2: MDHEN and SYDVKM. The CDR3 sequence is 18 residues long. The CDR3 sequence is CASSLSSLARFSYNEQFF. The CDR3 nucleotides are TGTGCCAGCAGTTTATCCTCCCTGGCGCGTTTCTCCTACAATGAGCAGTTCTTC.

In its sample, this clonotype was seen many times. The gene calls are TRBV3-1 and TRBJ2-7; no firm D call. V was pared by 3 bases and J by 3 bases, with 6 bases between. The length of the CDR3 is 12 residues. The germline V gene has CDR1 LGHDT and CDR2 YNNKEL (reference sequence). The CDR3 region has the DNA TGTGCCAGCAGCCAGACGATCTACGAGCAGTACTTC. Translated, it gives CASSQTIYEQYF.

This clonotype was seen repeatedly, ten times or more. The rearrangement uses TRBV11-2 and TRBJ1-1, with D hard to call. This CDR3 spans 12 amino acids. The V end was cut by 4 bases, the J end by 1 base, with 4 bases between. Per germline, CDR1 SGHAT and CDR2 FQNNGV. The CDR3 here is CASSWANTEAFF. The CDR3 region has the DNA TGTGCCAGCAGCTGGGCGAACACTGAAGCTTTCTTT.

This sequence joins TRBV28 and TRBJ2-2, with TRBD2 matching 7 bases. This CDR3 contains 16 residues. CDR1 is MDHEN and CDR2 is SYDVKM in the germline V gene. Trimming at V came to 6 bases and at J to 4 bases, leaving 11 bases not matched to a gene. DNA for the CDR3: TGTGCCAGCAGCCAAGGACTAGATGAGGTCACCGGGGAGCTGTTTTTT. Protein product: CASSQGLDEVTGELFF.

This clonotype was detected only a few times. V and J are TRBV12-3 or TRBV12-4 and TRBJ2-1; 10 bases align to TRBD2. V was clipped by 7 bases and J by 7 bases; unmatched bases: 7. CDR3 length equals 14 residues. The CDR3 sequence is CASNLLAGSNEQFF. The CDR3 coding sequence is TGTGCCAGCAACCTACTAGCGGGATCTAATGAGCAGTTCTTC.

The V call is TRBV19, the J call TRBJ1-2; D is undetermined. The CDR3 sequence is 17 residues long. Germline loops: CDR1 LNHDA, CDR2 SQIVND (reference sequence). Trimming cost V 0 bases and J 8 bases, with 22 bases left between them. Here the CDR3 DNA reads TGTGCCAGTAGTATAGATTATATAAGGACGACGACACGGGGCTACACCTTC. Protein: CASSIDYIRTTTRGYTF.

This clonotype came up many times. The chain recombines TRBV28 with TRBJ2-5; 9 nucleotides match TRBD1. CDR1 is MDHEN and CDR2 is SYDVKM in the germline V gene. The V and J ends lost 5 bases and 5 bases, in that order; junction bases with no gene match: 6. CDR3 size: 14 residues. In DNA form, the CDR3 reads TGTGCCAGCAGTCAGACAGGGGGGTACGAGACCCAGTACTTC. This translates into CASSQTGGYETQYF.

This clonotype was counted ten times or more. V and J are TRBV6-2 or TRBV6-3 and TRBJ2-3; 11 bases fit TRBD2. Germline V CDR1 and CDR2: MNHEY, SVGEGT. J was trimmed by 4 bases and V by 5 bases; bases with no gene match: 8. The CDR3 consists of 16 residues. The CDR3 spells CASSQKLAGAADTQYF. The CDR3 DNA is TGTGCCAGCAGTCAAAAACTAGCGGGAGCAGCAGATACGCAGTATTTT.

This clonotype was recorded a few times. The chain couples TRBV7-3 to TRBJ1-1, with a weak D call TRBD1 (5 bases). Germline-derived CDR1 and CDR2 are SGHTA and FQGTGA. Trimming shortened V by 2 bases and J by 0 bases, and 16 bases separated the two germline ends. This CDR3 is built from 17 residues. In nucleotides, the CDR3 is TGTGCCAGCAGCTTAGACACGACTTGGGGGATGAACACTGAAGCTTTCTTT. Residues: CASSLDTTWGMNTEAFF.

The genes are TRBV3-1 and TRBJ2-5; D ambiguous. The V gene's germline CDR1 is LGHDT and CDR2 YNNKEL (reference sequence). The CDR3 runs 14 residues. V was pared by 1 base and J by 7 bases, with 13 bases between. The CDR3 loop is CASSQGPYRSTQYF. The CDR3 nucleotides are TGTGCCAGCAGCCAAGGGCCTTATCGATCGACCCAGTACTTC.

The chain recombines TRBV18 with TRBJ2-5, with D possibly being TRBD2 (7 bases). Deletions cut 2 bases from V and 5 bases from J, with 12 bases between. The CDR3 runs 14 residues. Per germline, CDR1 KGHSH and CDR2 LQKENI. This CDR3 reads CASSPSGGAETQYF. The CDR3 coding sequence is TGTGCCAGCTCACCATCGGGGGGCGCGGAGACCCAGTACTTC.

Concerning this clonotype itself: A read error may explain this, as a much larger clone is one base away. The chain has TRBV6-2 or TRBV6-3 and TRBJ2-7; possible D gene TRBD1, 7 bases. The germline CDR1 and CDR2 sequences are MNHEY and SVGEGT. This CDR3 is 17 amino acids long. The CDR3 protein is CASSYLSGGGGLGEQCF. CDR3 bases: TGTGCCAGCAGTTACTTAAGCGGCGGAGGGGGCTTGGGCGAGCAGTGCTTC.

In this sample, this clonotype turned up many times. This rearrangement joins TRBV28 to TRBJ1-1, with a tentative D call TRBD1 (6 bases). The CDR3 is 15 amino acids. The ends were cut back, 10 bases at V and 1 base at J, with 19 bases in the middle. Germline V CDR1 and CDR2: MDHEN, SYDVKM. DNA for the CDR3: TGTGCCACCTACAGCCTCACAGGGTGGAACACTGAAGCTTTCTTT. Translating it yields CATYSLTGWNTEAFF.

This clonotype has at least ten counts. The rearrangement joins TRBV20-1 to TRBJ1-5; D ambiguous. The CDR3 is 14 amino acids. Germline CDR1 and CDR2: DFQATT and SNEGSKA (reference sequence). Between the trimmed V and J ends, which lost 0 bases and 1 base, there was a span of 7 bases. The CDR3 sequence: CSARDVRSNQPQHF. CDR3 nucleotide sequence: TGCAGTGCTAGAGATGTGCGCAGCAATCAGCCCCAGCATTTT.